This TCR beta chain is drawn from a study of blood T cell repertoires in COVID-19. Study-wide context: Researchers got acute and convalescent COVID-19 samples from the United States, Italy and Spain.

Clones were sequenced by immunoSEQ multiplex PCR, and TCRdb holds only the in-frame ones, with some missing. The sample comprises a few hundred thousand clones, roughly 85% of which are singletons, and 4.5% to 6% rests with the top ten. Germline CDR1 and CDR2: LGHDT and YNNKEL (reference sequence). The CDR3 covers 20 residues. J lost 0 bases, V lost 4 bases, and 10 bases had no gene match. The J gene is TRBJ2-3, the V gene TRBV3-1 (or the pseudogene TRBV3-2); TRBD2 aligns across 16 bases. Sequenced: peripheral blood. The source of this sequence is a man aged 50 or older with active or convalescent COVID-19. The CDR3 DNA reads as TGTGCCAGCAGCCCAGTATGGGGACTAGCGGGAGGGACTAGCACAGATACGCAGTATTTT. This gives the protein CASSPVWGLAGGTSTDTQYF.